This TCR beta chain comes out of a study of T cells in Graves' hyperthyroidism and ophthalmopathy. Germline-derived CDR1 and CDR2 are MDHEN and SYDVKM. The J segment lost 3 bases and the V segment lost 5 bases, leaving 4 bases of the junction unmatched. The CDR3 is 15 residues long. TCR beta CDR3 region amplification was performed from RNA transcripts. First-round RT-PCR with HTBI primers amplified the TCR CDR3 region. Using its own MiXCR run on the multiplex PCR reads, TCRdb lists one record per CDR3 protein. The profile shows under 450,000 distinct CDR3 sequences, more than 15% of them singletons. This clonotype was observed at least ten times.

The sequence was obtained from a woman under 30 with Graves' hyperthyroidism. Sequences were obtained from blood. The chain couples TRBV28 to TRBJ2-5; 12 nucleotides agree with TRBD2. In nucleotides, the CDR3 is TGTGCCAGCAGTCGCTGGACTAGCGGGGAAGAGACCCAGTACTTC. Its translation: CASSRWTSGEETQYF.